The clone carrying this TCR beta chain was picked up many times. What it binds is unknown. The entry originates in a study of neurological immune-mediated disorders. The cDNA was generated by 5'RACE with 10-nucleotide random UMIs. Sequencing runs each yielded over 200 million TCR-beta sequences from 15-18 subjects. TCRdb ran MiXCR on the 5' RACE reads and lists one entry per CDR3 protein. The table records 40,000 to 45,000 distinct CDR3 sequences, 9.5% to 15% of them present only once. Points from the study as a whole: Multiple sclerosis was found to have the least TCR clonal expansion, below healthy controls, and HTLV-1-associated myelopathy the most.

The germline CDR1 and CDR2 sequences are LNHDA and SQIVND (reference sequence). This CDR3 has 13 residues. Trimming removed 5 bases at V and 2 bases at J, with 10 bases between. Unsorted libraries used 2 million PBMCs kept at -80 degrees C. The sequenced material came from PBMCs. V usage is TRBV19 and J usage is TRBJ2-7; weak D call: TRBD2 (5 bases). This receptor was identified in a female donor in good health. CDR3 nucleotide sequence: TGTGCCAGTAGTCGGACTGGCCCCTACGAGCAGTACTTC. Residues: CASSRTGPYEQYF.